The text below deals with one TCR beta chain. Its antigen is as yet unknown. This CDR3 is 17 amino acids long. J was trimmed by 5 bases and V by 1 base; bases with no gene match: 11. Looked up from germline, CDR1 is LGHNA and CDR2 is YSLEER. This record comes from a study of T-cell memory formation after mild COVID-19. Study-wide findings and caveats: Cross-reactive memory apparently joined, as some responding clones appeared in pre-infection memory.

MiXCR, applied by TCRdb to the 5' RACE reads, yields one record per CDR3 protein. This table has around 29,000 distinct CDR3 sequences, 15% to 20% appearing once. The source material was PBMCs or a T cell subset sorted from them (not recorded which). The chain links TRBV4-3 to TRBJ2-5, with 9 bases identical to TRBD2. This receptor was obtained from an adult who had mild COVID-19 (a few samples of this study predate the infection). Cell type and time point are not known. The CDR3 DNA is TGCGCCAGCAGCCAAGGATATAGCGGGAGCGTCCGGGAGACCCAGTACTTC. It yields the protein CASSQGYSGSVRETQYF.